This T cell receptor (beta chain) was observed in a study of PD-L1 blockade in urothelial cancer. As for the study in general: The number of prior chemotherapy regimens per patient was 0 to 3. Median blood clonality was about 0.081, with 86,000 or so unique TCRs.

CDR3 length: 17 amino acids. The V and J ends lost 0 bases and 0 bases respectively, with 13 bases between them. Germline loops: CDR1 SGHAT, CDR2 FQNNGV. Here immunoSEQ multiplex PCR was the method, and the copy in TCRdb shows in-frame clones only, minus some. The table lists just over 50,000 clones, 75% of them singletons. Points on this clone: What it binds is not known.

Time point here: pretreatment peripheral blood. Notes on the study in general: When pretreatment blood TCR clonality was below the median, it predicted better survival.

This receptor was taken from a man between 65 and 79 years old with urothelial cancer. This rearrangement joins TRBV11-2 to TRBJ2-3, with D perhaps TRBD2 (6 bases). Here the sequenced sample was PBMCs, taken around atezolizumab (anti-PD-L1) treatment. The CDR3 DNA reads as TGTGCCAGCAGCTTAGACGGAGGGACCACAAGCACAGATACGCAGTATTTT. This sequence encodes CASSLDGGTTSTDTQYF.